This T cell receptor (beta chain) derives from a study of beta chain features in type 1 diabetes. cDNA synthesis used the whole RNA isolate, giving expressed TCRB sequences. Clones were sequenced by immunoSEQ multiplex PCR, and TCRdb holds only the in-frame ones, with some missing. The table has about 930,000 clones, around a sixth seen once. Blood was drawn once from each donor into heparinised tubes. The draws averaged about 110 mL. CD4+ cells of the naive, central memory, regulatory and stem cell-like memory types were sorted via CD45RO/CCR7/CD25/CD127/CD95/CD27. CDR3 size: 17 residues. This chain joins TRBV12-2 and TRBJ2-2; the listed D gene, TRBD2, was not tested against the DNA. TRBV12-2 is a listed pseudogene. This clonotype was sampled from a woman aged 18-29 years in good health. The material sequenced was naive CD4+ T cells from blood. The CDR3 DNA sequence: TGTGCAAGTCCCTTCTACCCCGGGGGGCGCTCCTCCGGGGAGCTGTTTTTT. Translation gives CASPFYPGGRSSGELFF.